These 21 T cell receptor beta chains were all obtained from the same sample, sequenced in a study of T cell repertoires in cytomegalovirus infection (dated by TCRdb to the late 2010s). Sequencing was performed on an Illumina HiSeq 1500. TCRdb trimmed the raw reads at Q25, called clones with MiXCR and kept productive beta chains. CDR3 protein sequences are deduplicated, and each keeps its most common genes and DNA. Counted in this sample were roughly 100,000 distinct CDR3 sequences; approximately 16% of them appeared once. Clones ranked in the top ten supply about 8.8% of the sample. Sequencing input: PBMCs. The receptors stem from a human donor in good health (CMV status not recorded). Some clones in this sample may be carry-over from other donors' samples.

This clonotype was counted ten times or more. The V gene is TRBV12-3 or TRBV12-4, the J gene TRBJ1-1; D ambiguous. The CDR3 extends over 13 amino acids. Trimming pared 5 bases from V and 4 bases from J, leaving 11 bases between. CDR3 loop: CASSLDLSTEAFF. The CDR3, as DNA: TGTGCCAGCAGTCTGGACTTGTCCACTGAAGCTTTCTTT.

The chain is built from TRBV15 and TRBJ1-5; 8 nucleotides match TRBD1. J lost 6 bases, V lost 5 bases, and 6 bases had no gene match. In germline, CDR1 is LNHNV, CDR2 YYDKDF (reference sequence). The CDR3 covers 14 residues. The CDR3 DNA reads TGTGCCACCAGCTACGACAGGGGAGGTCAGCCCCAGCATTTT. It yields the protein CATSYDRGGQPQHF.

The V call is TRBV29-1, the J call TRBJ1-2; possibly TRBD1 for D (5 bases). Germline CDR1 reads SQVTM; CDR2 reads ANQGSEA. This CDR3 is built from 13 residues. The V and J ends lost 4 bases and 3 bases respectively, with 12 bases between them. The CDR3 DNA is TGCAGCGTTGGGGACGCTAACTACTATGGCTACACCTTC. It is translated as CSVGDANYYGYTF.

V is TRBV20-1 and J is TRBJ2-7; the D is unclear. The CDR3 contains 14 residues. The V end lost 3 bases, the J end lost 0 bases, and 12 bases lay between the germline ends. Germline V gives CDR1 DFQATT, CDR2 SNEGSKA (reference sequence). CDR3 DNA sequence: TGCAGTGCTAGGCCGACCGCTAGCTCCTACGAGCAGTACTTC. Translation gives CSARPTASSYEQYF.

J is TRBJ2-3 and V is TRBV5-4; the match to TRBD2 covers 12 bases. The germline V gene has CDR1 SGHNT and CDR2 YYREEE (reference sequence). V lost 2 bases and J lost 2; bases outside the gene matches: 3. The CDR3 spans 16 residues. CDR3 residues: CASSFPSGGATDTQYF. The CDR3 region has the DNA TGTGCCAGCAGCTTCCCTAGCGGGGGGGCCACAGATACGCAGTATTTT.

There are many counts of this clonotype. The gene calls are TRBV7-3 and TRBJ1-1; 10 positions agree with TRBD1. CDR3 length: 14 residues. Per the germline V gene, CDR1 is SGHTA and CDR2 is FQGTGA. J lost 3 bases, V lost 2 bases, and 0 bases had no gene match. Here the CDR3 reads CASSLGQGDTEAFF. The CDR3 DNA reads TGTGCCAGCAGCTTAGGACAGGGGGACACTGAAGCTTTCTTT.

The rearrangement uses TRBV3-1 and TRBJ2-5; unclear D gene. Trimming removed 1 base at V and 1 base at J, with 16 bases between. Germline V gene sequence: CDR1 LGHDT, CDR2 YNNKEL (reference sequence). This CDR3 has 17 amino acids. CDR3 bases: TGTGCCAGCAGCCAAGCTCCTAGAATAGCACTCCAAGAGACCCAGTACTTC. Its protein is CASSQAPRIALQETQYF.

The CDR3 loop reads CASSLGDPSDTQYF. The CDR3, as DNA: TGCGCCAGCAGCTTGGGGGACCCCTCGGATACGCAGTATTTT. The rearrangement uses TRBV5-1 and TRBJ2-3, with D possibly being TRBD1 or TRBD2 (5 bases each). Deletions cut 0 bases from V and 6 bases from J, with 11 bases between. The CDR3 loop spans 14 amino acids. Germline CDR1 and CDR2: SGHRS and YFSETQ.

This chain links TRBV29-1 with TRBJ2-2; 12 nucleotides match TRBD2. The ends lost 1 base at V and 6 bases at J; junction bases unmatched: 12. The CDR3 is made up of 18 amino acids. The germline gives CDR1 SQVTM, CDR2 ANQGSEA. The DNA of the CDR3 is TGCAGCGTTGAAGGTTTTCTAGCGGGGGGGATCGGCGCCGGGGAGCTGTTTTTT. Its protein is CSVEGFLAGGIGAGELFF.

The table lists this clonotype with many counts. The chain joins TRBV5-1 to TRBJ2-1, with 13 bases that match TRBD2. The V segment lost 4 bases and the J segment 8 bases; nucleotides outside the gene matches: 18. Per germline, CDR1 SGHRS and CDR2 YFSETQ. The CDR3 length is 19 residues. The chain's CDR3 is CASSVGAGTSGATGDEQFF. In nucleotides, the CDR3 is TGCGCCAGCAGCGTGGGGGCCGGGACTAGCGGGGCTACCGGCGATGAGCAGTTCTTC.

The CDR3 is CSAPGRNAPYEQYF. The CDR3 region has the DNA TGCAGTGCTCCCGGACGAAATGCCCCCTACGAGCAGTACTTC. V and J are TRBV20-1 and TRBJ2-7, with D uncertain. This CDR3 region has 14 residues. Trimming took off 5 bases at V and 2 bases at J, with 16 bases between the two ends. Germline assignment: CDR1 DFQATT and CDR2 SNEGSKA (reference sequence).

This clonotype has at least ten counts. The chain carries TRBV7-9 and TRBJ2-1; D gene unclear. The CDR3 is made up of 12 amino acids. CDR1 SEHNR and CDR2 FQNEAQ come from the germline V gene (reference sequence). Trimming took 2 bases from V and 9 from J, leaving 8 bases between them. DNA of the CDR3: TGTGCCAGCAGCTTATGGGAAGGTGAGCAGTTCTTC. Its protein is CASSLWEGEQFF.

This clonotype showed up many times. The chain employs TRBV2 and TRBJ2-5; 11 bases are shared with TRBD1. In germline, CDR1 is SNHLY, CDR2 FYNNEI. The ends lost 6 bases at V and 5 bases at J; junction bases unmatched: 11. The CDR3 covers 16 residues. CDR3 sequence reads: CASSPAGTGGRETQYF. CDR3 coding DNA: TGTGCCAGCAGCCCGGCGGGGACAGGGGGACGGGAGACCCAGTACTTC.

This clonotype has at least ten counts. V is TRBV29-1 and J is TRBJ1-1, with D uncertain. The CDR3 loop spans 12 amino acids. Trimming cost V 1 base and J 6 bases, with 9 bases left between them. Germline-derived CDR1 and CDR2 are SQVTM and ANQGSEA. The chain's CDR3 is CSVEGKVAEAFF. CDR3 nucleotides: TGCAGCGTTGAAGGGAAGGTTGCTGAAGCTTTCTTT.

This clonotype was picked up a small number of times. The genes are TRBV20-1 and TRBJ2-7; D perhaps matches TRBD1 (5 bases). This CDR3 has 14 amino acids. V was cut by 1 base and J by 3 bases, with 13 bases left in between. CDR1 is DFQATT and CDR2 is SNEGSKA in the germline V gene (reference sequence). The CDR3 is CSARVPTDLYEQYF. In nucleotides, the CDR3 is TGCAGTGCTAGAGTTCCGACAGACCTCTACGAGCAGTACTTC.

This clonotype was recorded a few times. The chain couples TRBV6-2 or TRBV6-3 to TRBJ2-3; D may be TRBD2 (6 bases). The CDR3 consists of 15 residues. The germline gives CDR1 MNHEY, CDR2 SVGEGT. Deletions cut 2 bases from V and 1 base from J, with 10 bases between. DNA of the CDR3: TGTGCCAGCAGTTACCTCAAGCGGGGCACAGATACGCAGTATTTT. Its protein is CASSYLKRGTDTQYF.

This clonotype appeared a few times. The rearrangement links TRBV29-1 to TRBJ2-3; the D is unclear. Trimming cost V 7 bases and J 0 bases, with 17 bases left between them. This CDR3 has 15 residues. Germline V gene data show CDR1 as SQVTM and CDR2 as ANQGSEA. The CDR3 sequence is CSAEDSSPSTDTQYF. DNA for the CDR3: TGCAGCGCCGAAGATAGCAGCCCTAGCACAGATACGCAGTATTTT.

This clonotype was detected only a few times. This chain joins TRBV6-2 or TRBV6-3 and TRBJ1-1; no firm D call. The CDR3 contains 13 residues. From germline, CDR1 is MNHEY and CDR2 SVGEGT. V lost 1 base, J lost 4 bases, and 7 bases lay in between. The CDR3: CASSYFSATEAFF. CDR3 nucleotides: TGTGCCAGCAGTTACTTTTCCGCCACTGAAGCTTTCTTT.

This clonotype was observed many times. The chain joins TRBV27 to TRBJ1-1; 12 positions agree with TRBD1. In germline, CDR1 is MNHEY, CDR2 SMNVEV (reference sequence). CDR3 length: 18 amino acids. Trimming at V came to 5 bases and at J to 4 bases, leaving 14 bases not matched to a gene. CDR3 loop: CASSKSRDRGPWVTEAFF. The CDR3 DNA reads TGTGCCAGCAGTAAAAGTAGGGACAGGGGGCCCTGGGTCACTGAAGCTTTCTTT.

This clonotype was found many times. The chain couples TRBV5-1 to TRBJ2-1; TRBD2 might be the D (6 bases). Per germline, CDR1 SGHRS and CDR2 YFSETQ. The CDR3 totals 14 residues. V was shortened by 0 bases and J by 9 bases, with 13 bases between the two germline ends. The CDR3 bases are TGCGCCAGCAGCTTGGTAGCGGTCGGGGGTGAGCAGTTCTTC. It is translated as CASSLVAVGGEQFF.

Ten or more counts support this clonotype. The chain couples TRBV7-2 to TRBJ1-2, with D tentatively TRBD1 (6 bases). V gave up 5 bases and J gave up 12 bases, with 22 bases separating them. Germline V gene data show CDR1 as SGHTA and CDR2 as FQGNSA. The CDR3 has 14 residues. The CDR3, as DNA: TGTGCCAGCAGCCCCGTTGGGGGGGCCGGAGGGGACACCTTC. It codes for CASSPVGGAGGDTF.